This section outlines one T cell receptor (beta chain) sequence together with its context. Sequenced by immunoSEQ multiplex PCR; TCRdb stores in-frame clones only, minus some. The sample records roughly 100,000 clones, about 91% being singletons. V gave up 0 bases and J gave up 3 bases, with 3 bases separating them. This CDR3 comprises 12 residues. Germline V gene data show CDR1 as MNHNY and CDR2 as SVGAGI (reference sequence). This sample is part of a study of T cell responses to AZD1222 COVID-19 vaccine. The source of this sequence is an adult who received the AZD1222 COVID-19 vaccine. The sequenced sample was peripheral blood, obtained 28 days after the second AZD1222 dose. This rearrangement joins TRBV6-6 to TRBJ2-7; D not certain. CDR3 sequence (DNA): TGTGCCAGCAGTTACTCTATCTACGAGCAGTACTTC. Its protein product is CASSYSIYEQYF.